The subject of this entry is one T cell receptor beta chain. Its specificity is not known. PCR amplification relied on 60 Vbeta primers (plus 13 Jbeta primers). The method was immunoSEQ multiplex PCR; TCRdb's version includes in-frame clones alone and lacks a portion of them. The table records roughly 66,000 clones, roughly 66% of them present only once. The data are from a study of cytomegalovirus exposure and HLA in healthy donors. Deletions cut 11 bases from V and 6 bases from J, with 13 bases between. The CDR3 length is 11 residues. The germline V gene has CDR1 SEHNR and CDR2 FQNEAQ (reference sequence). General study points: Diagnosis of cytomegalovirus status made by the classifier reportedly showed high specificity and sensitivity.

Material: PBMCs. The chain links TRBV7-9 to TRBJ1-2, with a weak D call TRBD1 (5 bases). This receptor was taken from a woman in her fifties or sixties in good health and CMV-seronegative. CDR3 sequence reads: CAGGVLDGYTF. CDR3 DNA: TGTGCCGGGGGGGTTTTGGATGGCTACACCTTC.